Listed below are T cell receptor beta chains from one sample, sequenced in a study of T cells in localized non-small cell lung cancer. Sequencing was performed with immunoSEQ multiplex PCR; in TCRdb, only in-frame clones are kept and a portion is missing. The table has roughly 1,300 clones, around 23% seen once. Sequenced here: normal lung tissue next to the tumor, sampled before any cancer treatment. The receptor source for this set is a male donor older than 55 with stage I lung adenocarcinoma. Both conserved end residues are part of each CDR3. A D gene is named only where the DNA matches it firmly. Some rows have no size entry. The others give once, few or many, or a class for an expanded clone.

TRBV11-3	TRBJ1-1	NA	NA	TGTGCCAGCAGCTTTGCCGGGGGGCGAGGTAACACTGAAGCTTTCTTT	CASSFAGGRGNTEAFF
TRBV11-3	TRBJ1-6	TRBD1	large	TGTGCCAGCAGCTCGGGACAGCCCGGAATGCCCCTCCACTTT	CASSSGQPGMPLHF
TRBV11-3	TRBJ1-1	NA	NA	TGTGCCAGCAGCTTCAACCAGGGACCGACCCTCGAAGCTTTCTTT	CASSFNQGPTLEAFF
TRBV6-8	TRBJ1-3	TRBD1	NA	TGTGCCAGCAGTTACGACAGGGGAGGAAACACCATATATTTT	CASSYDRGGNTIYF
TRBV11-3	TRBJ2-1	NA	NA	TGTGCCAGCAGCTTGGGCCCAGGGTCCCGTGAGCAGTTCTTC	CASSLGPGSREQFF
TRBV11-3	TRBJ2-7	NA	few	TGTGCCAGCAGCGACCGTAGGATTGAGGTCGAGCAGTACTTC	CASSDRRIEVEQYF
TRBV6-8	TRBJ1-6	TRBD1	NA	TGTGCCAGCAGTTACAGTATGGACAGGGGGCGAGATACGTATAATTCACCCCTCCACTTT	CASSYSMDRGRDTYNSPLHF
TRBV11-3	TRBJ1-1	NA	few	TGTGCCAGCAGCCAAACACGGACGAACACTGAAGCTTTCTTT	CASSQTRTNTEAFF
TRBV19	TRBJ1-2	NA	NA	TGTGCCAGTAGTATAGCTGAGGATCCCTATGGCTACACCTTC	CASSIAEDPYGYTF
TRBV28	TRBJ1-2	NA	NA	TGTGCCAGCAGTGGAGACCGGGACTTAGGCTACACCTTC	CASSGDRDLGYTF
TRBV2	TRBJ1-2	NA	few	TGTGCCAGCAGTCTGGGGGGAGTTGGGTATGGCTACACCTTC	CASSLGGVGYGYTF
TRBV10-2	TRBJ2-1	NA	NA	TGCGCCAGCAGTGTAAAGTCTTTGGGGGATGAGCAGTTCTTC	CASSVKSLGDEQFF
TRBV6-8	TRBJ1-2	TRBD1	few	TGTGCCAGCAGTTACCACAGACAGGGTGCTAACTATGGCTACACCTTC	CASSYHRQGANYGYTF
TRBV19	TRBJ1-4	NA	once	TGTGCCGTCGCGAGGGGGGGAAAGGAAAAACTGTTTTTT	CAVARGGKEKLFF
TRBV2	TRBJ1-4	NA	NA	TGTGCCAGCAGTGGGCGGAACCATGAAAAACTGTTTTTT	CASSGRNHEKLFF
TRBV7-6	TRBJ2-7	TRBD2	few	TGTGCCAGCAGCCCCCGGGAGGAGACCTACGAGCAGTACTTC	CASSPREETYEQYF
TRBV11-3	TRBJ1-3	NA	medium-sized	TGTGCCAGCAGCTCCCAAATACCGACATCCTCTGGAAACACCATATATTTT	CASSSQIPTSSGNTIYF
TRBV6-8	TRBJ1-2	TRBD1	few	TGTGCCAGCAGTTCCCCGGGACAGGGGATGAAGGGAAGCGGCTACACCTTC	CASSSPGQGMKGSGYTF
TRBV6-8	TRBJ2-7	TRBD2	NA	TGTGCCAGCAGTTACTCGTTTCTAGCGGGAGTAGGTTACGAGCAGTACTTC	CASSYSFLAGVGYEQYF
TRBV6-8	TRBJ1-1	NA	few	TGTGCCAGCAGTTACGGTCACAGAGAAGCTTTCTTT	CASSYGHREAFF
TRBV11-3	TRBJ2-3	NA	medium-sized	TGTGCCAGCACCCTGGGGCGGGACACAGATACGCAGTATTTT	CASTLGRDTDTQYF